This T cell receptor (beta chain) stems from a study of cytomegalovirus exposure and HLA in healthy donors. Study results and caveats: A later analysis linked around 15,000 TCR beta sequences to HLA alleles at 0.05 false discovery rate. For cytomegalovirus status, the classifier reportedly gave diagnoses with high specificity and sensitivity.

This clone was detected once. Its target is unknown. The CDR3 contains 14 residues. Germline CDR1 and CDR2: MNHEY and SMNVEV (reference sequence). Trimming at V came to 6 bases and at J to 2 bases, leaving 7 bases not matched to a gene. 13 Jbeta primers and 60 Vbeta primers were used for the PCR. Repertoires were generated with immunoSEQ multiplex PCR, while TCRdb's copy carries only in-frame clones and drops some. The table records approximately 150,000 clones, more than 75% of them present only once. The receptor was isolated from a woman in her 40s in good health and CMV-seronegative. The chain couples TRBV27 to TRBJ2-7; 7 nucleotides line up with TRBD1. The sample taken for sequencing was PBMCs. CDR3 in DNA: TGTGCCAGCAGACCTTACAGGGGCGCCTACGAGCAGTACTTC. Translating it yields CASRPYRGAYEQYF.